This T cell receptor beta chain was retrieved from a study of blood T cell repertoires in COVID-19. Trimming took 2 bases from V and 2 from J, leaving 6 bases between them. This CDR3 contains 13 residues. Per the germline V gene, CDR1 is SGHAT and CDR2 is FQNNGV. TCRdb's copy holds only in-frame clones and misses some; the assay was immunoSEQ multiplex PCR. This table holds around 97,000 clones, 70% to 90% found once. This clone is a singleton in its sample. This TCR derives from a man aged 50 to 60 in a cohort sampled during active COVID-19. Material for sequencing was peripheral blood. The chain has TRBV11-2 and TRBJ2-5; D unresolved. Written as DNA, the CDR3 is TGTGCCAGCAGCTTAAACAGTCAAGAGACCCAGTACTTC. This codes for CASSLNSQETQYF.